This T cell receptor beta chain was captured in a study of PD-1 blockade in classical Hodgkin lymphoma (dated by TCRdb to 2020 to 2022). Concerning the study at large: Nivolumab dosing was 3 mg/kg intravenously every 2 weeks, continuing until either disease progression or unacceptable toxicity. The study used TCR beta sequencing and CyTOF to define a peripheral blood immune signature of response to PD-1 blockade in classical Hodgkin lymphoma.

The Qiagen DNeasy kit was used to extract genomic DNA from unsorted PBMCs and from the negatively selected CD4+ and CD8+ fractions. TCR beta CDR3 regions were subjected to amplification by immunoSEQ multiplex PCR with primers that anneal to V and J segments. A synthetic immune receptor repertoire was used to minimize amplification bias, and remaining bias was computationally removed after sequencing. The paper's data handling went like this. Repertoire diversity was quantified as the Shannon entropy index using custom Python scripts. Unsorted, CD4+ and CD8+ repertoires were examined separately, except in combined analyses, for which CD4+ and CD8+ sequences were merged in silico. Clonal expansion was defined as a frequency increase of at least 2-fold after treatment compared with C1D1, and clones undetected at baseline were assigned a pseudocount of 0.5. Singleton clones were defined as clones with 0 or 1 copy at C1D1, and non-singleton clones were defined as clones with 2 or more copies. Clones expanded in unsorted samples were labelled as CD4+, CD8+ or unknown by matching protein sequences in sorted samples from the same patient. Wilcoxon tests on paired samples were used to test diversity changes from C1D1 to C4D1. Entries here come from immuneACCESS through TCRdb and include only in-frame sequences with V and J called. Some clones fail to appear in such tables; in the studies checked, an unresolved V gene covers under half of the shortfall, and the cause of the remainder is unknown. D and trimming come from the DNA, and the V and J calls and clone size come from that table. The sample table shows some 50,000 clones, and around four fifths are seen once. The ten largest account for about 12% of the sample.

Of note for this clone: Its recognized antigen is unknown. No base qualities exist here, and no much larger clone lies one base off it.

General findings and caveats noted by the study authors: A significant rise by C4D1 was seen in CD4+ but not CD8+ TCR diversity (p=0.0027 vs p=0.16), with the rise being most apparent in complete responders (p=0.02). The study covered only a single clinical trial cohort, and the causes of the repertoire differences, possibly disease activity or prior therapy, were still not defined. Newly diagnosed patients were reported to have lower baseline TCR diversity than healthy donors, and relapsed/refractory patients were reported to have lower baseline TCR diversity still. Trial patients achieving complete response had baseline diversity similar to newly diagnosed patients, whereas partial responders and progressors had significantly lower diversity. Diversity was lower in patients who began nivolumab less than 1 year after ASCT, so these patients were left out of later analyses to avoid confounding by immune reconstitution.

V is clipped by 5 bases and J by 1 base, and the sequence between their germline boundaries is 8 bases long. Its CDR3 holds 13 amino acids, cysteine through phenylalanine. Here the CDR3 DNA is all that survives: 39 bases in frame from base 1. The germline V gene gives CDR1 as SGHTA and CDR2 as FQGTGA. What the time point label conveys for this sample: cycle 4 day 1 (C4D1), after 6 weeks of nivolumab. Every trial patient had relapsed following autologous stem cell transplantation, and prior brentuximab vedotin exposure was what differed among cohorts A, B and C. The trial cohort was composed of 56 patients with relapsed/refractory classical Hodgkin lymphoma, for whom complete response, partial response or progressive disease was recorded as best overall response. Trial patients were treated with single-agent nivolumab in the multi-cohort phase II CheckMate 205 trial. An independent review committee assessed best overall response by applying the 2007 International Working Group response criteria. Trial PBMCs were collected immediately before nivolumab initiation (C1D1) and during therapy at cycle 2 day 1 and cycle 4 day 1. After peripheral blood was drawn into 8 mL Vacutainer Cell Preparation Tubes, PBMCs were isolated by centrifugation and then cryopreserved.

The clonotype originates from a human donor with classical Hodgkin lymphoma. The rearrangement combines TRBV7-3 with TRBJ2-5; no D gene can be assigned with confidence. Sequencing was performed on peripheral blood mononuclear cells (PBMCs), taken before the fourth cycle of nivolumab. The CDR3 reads CASSNGPQETQYF. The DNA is TGTGCCAGCAGCAACGGCCCCCAAGAGACCCAGTACTTC. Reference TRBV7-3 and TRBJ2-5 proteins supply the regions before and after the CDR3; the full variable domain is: GAGVSQTPSNKVTEKGKYVELRCDPISGHTALYWYRQSLGQGPEFLIYFQGTGAADDSGLPNDRFFAVRPEGSVSTLKIQRTERGDSAVYLCASSNGPQETQYFGPGTRLLVL.